Below are 2 T cell receptor beta chains sequenced from a single sample in a study of shared T cell receptors in the human thymus. Sequencing was performed with immunoSEQ multiplex PCR; in TCRdb, only in-frame clones are kept and a portion is missing. The profile covers 720,000 or so clones, with 80% to 90% appearing a single time and under 0.012% taken by the ten largest. A further study also used this sample, focusing on human thymus T cells.

Sequencing was done on a sample of thymocytes. The source of these receptors is a girl less than two years old with a congenital heart defect.

This clone has only one observation. The chain couples TRBV5-5 to TRBJ2-1; tentative D call: TRBD1 (6 bases). The V gene's germline CDR1 is SGHKS and CDR2 YYEKEE (reference sequence). Between the trimmed V and J ends, which lost 3 bases and 5 bases, there was a span of 15 bases. The CDR3 has 15 residues. The CDR3 bases are TGTGCCAGCAGCTCTCCAGACAGGCTCGACAATGAGCAGTTCTTC. Translation gives CASSSPDRLDNEQFF. The whole variable domain, remainder taken from reference TRBV5-5 and TRBJ2-1, is DAGVTQSPTHLIKTRGQQVTLRCSPISGHKSVSWYQQVLGQGPQFIFQYYEKEERGRGNFPDRFSARQFPNYSSELNVNALLLGDSALYLCASSSPDRLDNEQFFGPGTRLTVL.

The chain employs TRBV5-6 and TRBJ1-1; weak D call: TRBD1 (5 bases). This CDR3 is 18 amino acids long. Germline loops: CDR1 SGHDT, CDR2 YYEEEE. V lost 4 bases, J lost 4 bases, and 26 bases lay in between. CDR3 DNA: TGTGCCAGCAGCACAGACCCGGAGACCTCAGGGTTTCGCACTGAAGCTTTCTTT. It encodes CASSTDPETSGFRTEAFF.